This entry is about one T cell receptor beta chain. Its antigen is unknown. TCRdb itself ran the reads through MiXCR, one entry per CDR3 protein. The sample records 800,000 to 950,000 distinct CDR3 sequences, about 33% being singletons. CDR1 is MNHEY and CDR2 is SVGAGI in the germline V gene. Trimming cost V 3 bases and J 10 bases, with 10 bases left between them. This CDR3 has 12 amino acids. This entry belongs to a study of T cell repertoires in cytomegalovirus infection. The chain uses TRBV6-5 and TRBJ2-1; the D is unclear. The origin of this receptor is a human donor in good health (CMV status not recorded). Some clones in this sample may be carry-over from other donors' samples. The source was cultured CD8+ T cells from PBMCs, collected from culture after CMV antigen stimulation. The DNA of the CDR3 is TGTGCCAGCAGTTATAACATGGGAGAGCAGTTCTTC. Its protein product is CASSYNMGEQFF.